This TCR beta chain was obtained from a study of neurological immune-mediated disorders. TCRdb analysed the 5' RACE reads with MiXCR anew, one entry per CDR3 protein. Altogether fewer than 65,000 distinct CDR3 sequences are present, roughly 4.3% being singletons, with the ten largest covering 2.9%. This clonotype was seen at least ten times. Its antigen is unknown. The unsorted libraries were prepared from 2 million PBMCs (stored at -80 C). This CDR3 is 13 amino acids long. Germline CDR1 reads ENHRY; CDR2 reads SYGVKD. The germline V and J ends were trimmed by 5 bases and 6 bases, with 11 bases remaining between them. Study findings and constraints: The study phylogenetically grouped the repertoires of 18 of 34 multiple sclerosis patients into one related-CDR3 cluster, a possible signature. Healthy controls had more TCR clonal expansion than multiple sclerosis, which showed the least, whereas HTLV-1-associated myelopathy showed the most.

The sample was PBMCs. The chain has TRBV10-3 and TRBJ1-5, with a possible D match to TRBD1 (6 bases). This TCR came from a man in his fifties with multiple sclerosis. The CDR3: CAISSQGGQPQHF. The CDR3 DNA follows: TGTGCCATCAGTTCACAGGGAGGTCAGCCCCAGCATTTT.